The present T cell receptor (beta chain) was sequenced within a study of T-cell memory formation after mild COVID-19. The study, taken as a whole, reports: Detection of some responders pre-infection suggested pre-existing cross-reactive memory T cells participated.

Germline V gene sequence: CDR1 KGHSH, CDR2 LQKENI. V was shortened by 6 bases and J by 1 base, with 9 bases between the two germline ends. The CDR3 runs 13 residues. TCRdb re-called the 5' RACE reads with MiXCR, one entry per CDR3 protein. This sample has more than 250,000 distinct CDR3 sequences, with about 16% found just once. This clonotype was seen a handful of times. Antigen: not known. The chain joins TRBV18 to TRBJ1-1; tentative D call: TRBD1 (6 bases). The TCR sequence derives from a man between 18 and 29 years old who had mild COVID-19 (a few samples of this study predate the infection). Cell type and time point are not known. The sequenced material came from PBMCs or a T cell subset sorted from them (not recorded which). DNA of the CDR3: TGTGCCAGCTCCACGGGACAGAACACTGAAGCTTTCTTT. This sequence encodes CASSTGQNTEAFF. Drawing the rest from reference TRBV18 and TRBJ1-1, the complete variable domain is NAGVMQNPRHLVRRRGQEARLRCSPMKGHSHVYWYRQLPEEGLKFMVYLQKENIIDESGMPKERFSAEFPKEGPSILRIQQVVRGDSAAYFCASSTGQNTEAFFGQGTRLTVV.